This entry describes one TCR beta chain. Here immunoSEQ multiplex PCR was the method, and the copy in TCRdb shows in-frame clones only, minus some. The table shows a few million clones, with about 94% occurring only once. The sample belongs to a study of shared clonotypes between healthy human individuals. Germline CDR1 is MRHNA and CDR2 is SNTAGT. CDR3 size: 13 residues. With 2 bases removed from V and 7 bases from J, the gap between germline ends came to 9 bases. Sequencing used naive CD4+ T cells sorted from blood. Subset reported: CD45RA+ positively selected. The genes are TRBV6-4 and TRBJ1-5; no reliable D call. The receptor's source is a man younger than 35 in good health. In nucleotides, the CDR3 is TGTGCCAGCAGTGACACGGTAGGGCAGCCCCAGCATTTT. Protein product: CASSDTVGQPQHF.